This entry is about one T cell receptor beta chain. At one end, the junction sequence differs from germline, possibly due to a read error. The germline gives CDR1 SGDLS, CDR2 YYNGEE. The CDR3 loop spans 16 amino acids. The sample originates from a study of blood T cell repertoires in COVID-19. Looking at the study overall: Sample material is recorded as cDNA or gDNA derived from T cells, B-cell-depleted T cells, or PBMCs.

The repertoire was sequenced with immunoSEQ multiplex PCR; TCRdb's copy has only in-frame clones and lacks some. The data show around 300,000 clones, with around 86% seen just once and 1.7% held by the top ten. The receptor's source is a woman aged 40 to 50 who had recovered from COVID-19. V gene TRBV9 combines with J gene TRBJ1-2; 8 positions agree with TRBD1. Material: PBMCs or T cells enriched from blood (not recorded which). The CDR3 region has the DNA TGTGCCAGCAGCGGGACGAGACAGGGGAACCACTATCGCTACACCTTC. This sequence encodes CASSGTRQGNHYRYTF.